This TCR beta chain was identified during a study of immune evolution from preneoplasia to lung adenocarcinoma. Study conclusions and caveats: T cell clonality was higher in KRAS-mutant than EGFR-mutant or wild-type nodules. Top clone share appeared to fall from AAH through AIS, MIA, adenocarcinoma.

Libraries were prepared by immunoSEQ multiplex PCR; TCRdb keeps only in-frame clonotypes and omits some of them. The table lists approximately 7,000 clones, about 80% of them singletons, with around 3% in the top ten. Regarding this clone: The antigen is unknown.

The CDR3 covers 15 residues. Trimming took 10 bases from V and 3 from J; bases not matched to a gene: 9. CDR1 and CDR2 (germline): ENHRY, SYGVKD. Two lung cancer pathologists independently confirmed each histologic diagnosis. Sequencing input: FFPE invasive lung adenocarcinoma tissue. The origin of this receptor is a middle-aged person with lung adenocarcinoma. V is TRBV10-3 and J is TRBJ2-3; 11 bases are shared with TRBD1. In DNA, the CDR3 is TGTGCCACCTTCCGGGACAGGGGGTTTACAGATACGCAGTATTTT. Residues: CATFRDRGFTDTQYF.